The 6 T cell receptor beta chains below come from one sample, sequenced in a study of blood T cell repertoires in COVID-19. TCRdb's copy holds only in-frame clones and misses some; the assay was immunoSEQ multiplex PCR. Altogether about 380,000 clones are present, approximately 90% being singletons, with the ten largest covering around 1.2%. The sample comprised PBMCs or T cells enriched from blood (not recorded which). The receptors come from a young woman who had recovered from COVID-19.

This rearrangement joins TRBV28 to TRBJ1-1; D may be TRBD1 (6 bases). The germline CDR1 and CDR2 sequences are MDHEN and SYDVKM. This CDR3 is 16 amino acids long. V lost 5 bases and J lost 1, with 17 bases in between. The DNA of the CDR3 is TGTGCCAGCAGTCAATCCGGGACACACCAGAACACTGAAGCTTTCTTT. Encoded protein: CASSQSGTHQNTEAFF.

Here the CDR3 DNA reads TGTGCCAGCAGCCAAACCCCCTTGCTCAGGGACGAGCAGTACTTC. It translates to CASSQTPLLRDEQYF. The chain is built from TRBV4-2 and TRBJ2-7; D perhaps matches TRBD1 (5 bases). Germline CDR1 reads LGHNA; CDR2 reads YNFKEQ. Trimming removed 2 bases at V and 5 bases at J, with 16 bases between. CDR3 length: 15 amino acids.

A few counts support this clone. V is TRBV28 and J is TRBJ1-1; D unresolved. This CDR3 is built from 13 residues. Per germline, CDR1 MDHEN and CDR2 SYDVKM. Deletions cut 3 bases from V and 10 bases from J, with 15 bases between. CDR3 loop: CASSFDGVLRAFF. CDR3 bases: TGTGCCAGCAGTTTCGACGGGGTTCTTAGAGCTTTCTTT.

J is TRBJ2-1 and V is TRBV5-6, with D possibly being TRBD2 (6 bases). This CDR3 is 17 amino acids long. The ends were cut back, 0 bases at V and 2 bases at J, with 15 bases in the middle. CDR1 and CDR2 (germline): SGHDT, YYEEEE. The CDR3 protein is CASSLDPAGTAYNEQFF. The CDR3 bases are TGTGCCAGCAGCTTGGATCCTGCCGGGACTGCCTACAATGAGCAGTTCTTC.

This CDR3 is CASSPGLAGGGIYNEQFF. CDR3 nucleotide sequence: TGTGCCAGCAGCCCCGGACTAGCGGGGGGCGGGATTTACAATGAGCAGTTCTTC. The J gene is TRBJ2-1, the V gene TRBV5-6, with TRBD2 matching 14 bases. The ends lost 4 bases at V and 4 bases at J; junction bases unmatched: 10. This CDR3 region has 18 residues. CDR1 and CDR2 from the germline V gene are SGHDT and YYEEEE.

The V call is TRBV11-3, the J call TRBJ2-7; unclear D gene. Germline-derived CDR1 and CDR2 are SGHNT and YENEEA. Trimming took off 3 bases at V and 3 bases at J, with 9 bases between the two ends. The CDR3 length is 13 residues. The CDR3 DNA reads TGTGCCAGCAGCTTGCACAGCAGCTACGAGCAGTACTTC. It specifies CASSLHSSYEQYF.